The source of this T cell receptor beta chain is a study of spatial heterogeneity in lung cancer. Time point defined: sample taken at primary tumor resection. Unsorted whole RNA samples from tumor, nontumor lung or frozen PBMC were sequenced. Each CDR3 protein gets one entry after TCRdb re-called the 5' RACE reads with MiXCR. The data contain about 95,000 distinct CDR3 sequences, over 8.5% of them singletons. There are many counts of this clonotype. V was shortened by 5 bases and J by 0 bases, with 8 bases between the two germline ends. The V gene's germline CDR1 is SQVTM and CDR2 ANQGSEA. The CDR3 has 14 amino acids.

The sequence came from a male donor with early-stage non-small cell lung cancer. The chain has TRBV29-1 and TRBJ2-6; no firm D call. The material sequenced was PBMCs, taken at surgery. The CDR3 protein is CSVFGGSGANVLTF. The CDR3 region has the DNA TGCAGCGTTTTCGGTGGCTCTGGGGCCAACGTCCTGACTTTC.